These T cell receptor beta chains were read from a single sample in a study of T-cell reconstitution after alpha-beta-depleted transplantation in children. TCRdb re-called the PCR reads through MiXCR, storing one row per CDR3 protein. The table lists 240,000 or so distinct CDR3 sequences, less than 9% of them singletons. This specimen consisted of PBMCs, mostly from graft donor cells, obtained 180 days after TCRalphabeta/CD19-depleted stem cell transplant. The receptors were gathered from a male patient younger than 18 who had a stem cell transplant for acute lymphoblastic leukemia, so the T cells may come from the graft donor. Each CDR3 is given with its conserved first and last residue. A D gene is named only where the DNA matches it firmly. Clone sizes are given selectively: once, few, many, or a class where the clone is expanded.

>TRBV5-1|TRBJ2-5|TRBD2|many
CASSLPGTTETQYF
TGCGCCAGCAGTCTTCCCGGGACTACAGAGACCCAGTACTTC
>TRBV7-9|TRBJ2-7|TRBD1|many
CASSRTGNKQYF
TGTGCCAGCAGCCGGACAGGGAACAAGCAGTACTTC
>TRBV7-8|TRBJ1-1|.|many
CASSPPLNTEAFF
TGTGCCAGCAGCCCCCCTCTGAACACTGAAGCTTTCTTT
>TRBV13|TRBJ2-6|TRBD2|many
CASSTRAGLAGSGANVLTF
TGTGCCAGCAGCACACGGGCGGGACTAGCGGGGAGTGGGGCCAACGTCCTGACTTTC
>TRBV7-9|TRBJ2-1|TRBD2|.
CASSPVGEGLYNEQFF
TGTGCCAGCAGCCCCGTCGGGGAGGGTTTGTACAATGAGCAGTTCTTC
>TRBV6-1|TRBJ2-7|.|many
CASSEGRGGQVPFHF
TGTGCCAGCAGTGAAGGGAGGGGGGGACAGGTTCCATTTCACTTC
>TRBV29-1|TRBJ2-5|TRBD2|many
CSVDSSSGTLWGTQYF
TGCAGCGTTGATTCGTCCAGCGGGACGCTCTGGGGGACCCAGTACTTC
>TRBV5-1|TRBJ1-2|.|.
CASSRLDNYGYTF
TGCGCCAGCAGCCGGTTGGATAACTATGGCTACACCTTC
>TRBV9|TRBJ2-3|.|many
CASSVEVAPVDTQYF
TGTGCCAGCAGCGTAGAGGTAGCGCCCGTCGATACGCAGTATTTT
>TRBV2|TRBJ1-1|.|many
CASRTRTGTNTEAFF
TGTGCCAGCAGGACACGGACGGGTACGAACACTGAAGCTTTCTTT
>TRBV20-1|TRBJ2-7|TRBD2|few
CSAPLTSGGGEQYF
TGCAGTGCGCCCTTGACTAGCGGGGGCGGCGAGCAGTACTTC
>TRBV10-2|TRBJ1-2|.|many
CASSESGQYYGYTF
TGCGCCAGCAGTGAGTCAGGACAGTACTATGGCTACACCTTC
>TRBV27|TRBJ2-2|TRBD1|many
CASRRQGMNTGELFF
TGTGCCAGCAGGAGACAGGGGATGAACACCGGGGAGCTGTTTTTT
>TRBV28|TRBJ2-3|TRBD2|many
CASRRTSGTTDTQYF
TGTGCCAGCAGGCGGACTAGCGGGACCACAGATACGCAGTATTTT
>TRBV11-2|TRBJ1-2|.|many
CASSLGGQLYGYTF
TGTGCCAGCAGCTTAGGGGGCCAGCTCTATGGCTACACCTTC
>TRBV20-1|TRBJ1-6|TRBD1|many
CSASMTGAILNSPLHF
TGCAGTGCTAGCATGACAGGGGCAATTCTCAATTCACCCCTCCACTTT
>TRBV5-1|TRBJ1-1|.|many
CASSSTGHRVAFF
TGCGCCAGCAGCTCCACAGGGCATCGGGTAGCTTTCTTT
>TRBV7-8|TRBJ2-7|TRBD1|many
CASSLGGTGRYEQYF
TGTGCCAGCAGCTTAGGAGGGACAGGGCGCTACGAGCAGTACTTC
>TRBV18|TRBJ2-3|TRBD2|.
CASSPLFGLAVTDTQNF
TGTGCCAGCTCACCTCTTTTCGGACTAGCGGTCACAGATACGCAGAATTTT
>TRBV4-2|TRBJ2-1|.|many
CASSQDPRRTGNEQFF
TGTGCCAGCAGCCAAGATCCCAGGCGAACGGGCAATGAGCAGTTCTTC
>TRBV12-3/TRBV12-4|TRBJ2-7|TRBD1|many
CASSLILDREYEQYF
TGTGCCAGCAGTTTAATCCTGGACAGGGAATACGAGCAGTACTTC
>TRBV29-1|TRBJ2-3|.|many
CSVWTPPGTDTQYF
TGCAGCGTCTGGACCCCGCCTGGGACAGATACGCAGTATTTT
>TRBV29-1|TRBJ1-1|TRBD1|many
CSTPQGQSEAFF
TGCAGCACACCACAGGGGCAATCGGAAGCTTTCTTT
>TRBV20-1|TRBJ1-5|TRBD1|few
CSARDGGTAGNQPQHF
TGCAGTGCTAGAGATGGGGGGACAGCCGGGAATCAGCCCCAGCATTTT
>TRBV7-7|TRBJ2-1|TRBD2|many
CASSRGLAGPYNEQFF
TGTGCTAGCAGTCGAGGACTAGCGGGACCATACAATGAGCAGTTCTTC
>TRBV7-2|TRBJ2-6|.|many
CASSTGPGANVLTF
TGTGCCAGCAGCACAGGGCCTGGGGCCAACGTCCTGACTTTC
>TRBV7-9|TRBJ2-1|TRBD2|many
CASRPSSGSYNEQFF
TGTGCCAGCAGGCCCTCTAGCGGCTCCTACAATGAGCAGTTCTTC
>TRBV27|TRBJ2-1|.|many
CASSLETAPYNEQFF
TGTGCCAGCAGTTTAGAAACGGCACCGTACAATGAGCAGTTCTTC
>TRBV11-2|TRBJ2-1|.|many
CASSVSLILYNEQFF
TGTGCCAGCAGCGTATCCCTGATATTGTACAATGAGCAGTTCTTC
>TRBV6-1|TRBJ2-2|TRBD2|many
CASSASGVYANTGELFF
TGTGCCAGCAGTGCTAGCGGGGTCTACGCGAACACCGGGGAGCTGTTTTTT
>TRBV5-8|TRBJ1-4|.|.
CASSLGSTNENLFF
TGTGCCAGCAGCTTGGGCAGCACTAATGAAAACCTGTTTTTT
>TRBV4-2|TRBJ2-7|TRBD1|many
CASSQKVPGQGADEQYF
TGTGCCAGCAGCCAAAAAGTCCCGGGACAGGGGGCGGACGAGCAGTACTTC
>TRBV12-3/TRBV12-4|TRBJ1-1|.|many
CASSLMENTEAFF
TGTGCCAGCAGTTTAATGGAGAACACTGAAGCTTTCTTT
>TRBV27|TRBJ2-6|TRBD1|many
CASSSPTGRLGSGANVLTF
TGTGCCAGCAGTTCGCCGACAGGGCGCCTTGGCTCTGGGGCCAACGTCCTGACTTTC
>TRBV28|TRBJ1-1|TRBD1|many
CASSSAGTGDTEAFF
TGTGCCAGCAGTTCCGCCGGGACAGGGGACACTGAAGCTTTCTTT
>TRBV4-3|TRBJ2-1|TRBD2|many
CASSQEPGLASEQFF
TGCGCCAGCAGCCAAGAGCCGGGACTAGCGAGTGAGCAGTTCTTC
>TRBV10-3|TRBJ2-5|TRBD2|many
CAISELLAGGLRETQYF
TGTGCCATCAGTGAATTACTAGCGGGGGGGCTTCGAGAGACCCAGTACTTC
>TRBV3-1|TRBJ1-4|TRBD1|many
CASSPQGASGEKLFF
TGTGCCAGCAGCCCACAGGGGGCGTCGGGGGAAAAACTGTTTTTT
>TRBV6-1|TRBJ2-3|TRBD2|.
CASSPWGGRRQDTQYF
TGTGCCAGCAGCCCCTGGGGGGGAAGGCGTCAAGATACGCAGTATTTT
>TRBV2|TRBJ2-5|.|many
CASKDSLETQYF
TGTGCCAGTAAAGACAGTTTAGAGACCCAGTACTTC
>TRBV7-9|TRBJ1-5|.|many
CASSLGDTANQPQHF
TGTGCCAGCAGCTTAGGAGACACGGCCAATCAGCCCCAGCATTTT
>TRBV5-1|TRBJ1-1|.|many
CASRGGRETEAFF
TGCGCCAGCCGGGGGGGGCGCGAAACTGAAGCTTTCTTT